The rows below give T cell receptor beta chains drawn from one sample of a study of cytomegalovirus exposure and HLA in healthy donors. TCRdb's copy holds only in-frame clones and misses some; the assay was immunoSEQ multiplex PCR. The table lists approximately 70,000 clones, roughly 76% of them singletons. Sequenced sample: PBMCs. Receptors originate from a man aged 60 to 69 in good health and CMV-seropositive. Each CDR3 is given with its conserved first and last residue. Each record gives: D gene, clone size, V gene, J gene, CDR3 protein, CDR3 DNA. The D gene is left open where the match is weak. Only part of the rows carry a size: once, few, many, or a class if the clone is expanded.

d_call: -; clone_size: few; v_call: TRBV11-2; j_call: TRBJ1-2; cdr3_aa: CASSYDRSNYGYTF; cdr3_nt: TGTGCCAGCAGCTATGACAGGTCTAACTATGGCTACACCTTC
d_call: TRBD1; clone_size: -; v_call: TRBV29-1; j_call: TRBJ2-2; cdr3_aa: CSVGPGQVHRGAVF; cdr3_nt: TGCAGCGTTGGGCCCGGACAGGTGCACCGGGGAGCTGTTTTT
d_call: TRBD1; clone_size: -; v_call: TRBV5-4; j_call: TRBJ1-1; cdr3_aa: CASSYDRGAPQSNTEAFF; cdr3_nt: TGTGCCAGCAGCTATGACAGGGGCGCCCCTCAGTCGAACACTGAAGCTTTCTTT
d_call: TRBD2; clone_size: -; v_call: TRBV10-1; j_call: TRBJ2-7; cdr3_aa: CASSPSSGRASYEQYF; cdr3_nt: TGCGCCAGCAGCCCATCTAGCGGGAGGGCCTCCTACGAGCAGTACTTC
d_call: -; clone_size: -; v_call: TRBV5-8; j_call: TRBJ2-1; cdr3_aa: CASSSEGGSYNEQFF; cdr3_nt: TGTGCCAGCAGCTCAGAAGGGGGCTCCTACAATGAGCAGTTCTTC
d_call: TRBD2; clone_size: -; v_call: TRBV19; j_call: TRBJ2-1; cdr3_aa: CASSRGRLAGNEQFF; cdr3_nt: TGTGCCAGTAGCCGGGGGAGGCTAGCGGGGAATGAGCAGTTCTTC
d_call: TRBD2; clone_size: once; v_call: TRBV18; j_call: TRBJ2-1; cdr3_aa: CASSLRTSGANNEQFF; cdr3_nt: TGTGCCAGCTCACTCAGGACTAGCGGGGCTAACAATGAGCAGTTCTTC
d_call: -; clone_size: -; v_call: TRBV7-2; j_call: TRBJ1-1; cdr3_aa: CASSLQVNTEAFF; cdr3_nt: TGTGCCAGCAGCTTGCAGGTGAACACTGAAGCTTTCTTT
d_call: TRBD2; clone_size: -; v_call: TRBV7-6; j_call: TRBJ2-1; cdr3_aa: CASSQGGTSGREQFF; cdr3_nt: TGTGCCAGCAGCCAGGGGGGGACTAGCGGGAGAGAGCAGTTCTTC
d_call: TRBD2; clone_size: -; v_call: TRBV5-1; j_call: TRBJ2-3; cdr3_aa: CASSLERSSGSTDTQYF; cdr3_nt: TGCGCCAGCAGCTTGGAACGATCTAGCGGAAGCACAGATACGCAGTATTTT
d_call: -; clone_size: -; v_call: TRBV18; j_call: TRBJ1-5; cdr3_aa: CASSPEYRDVGQPQHF; cdr3_nt: TGTGCCAGCTCACCGGAATACAGGGACGTAGGGCAGCCCCAGCATTTT
d_call: -; clone_size: few; v_call: TRBV6-5; j_call: TRBJ1-4; cdr3_aa: CASSSENRAEKLFF; cdr3_nt: TGTGCCAGCAGTTCCGAAAACAGGGCCGAAAAACTGTTTTTT
d_call: -; clone_size: -; v_call: TRBV5-1; j_call: TRBJ2-1; cdr3_aa: CASSWGTPNEQFF; cdr3_nt: TGCGCCAGCAGCTGGGGGACTCCCAATGAGCAGTTCTTC
d_call: TRBD1; clone_size: once; v_call: TRBV29-1; j_call: TRBJ1-2; cdr3_aa: CSVRRQGWYNYGYTF; cdr3_nt: TGCAGCGTTCGACGACAGGGATGGTACAACTATGGCTACACCTTC
d_call: -; clone_size: -; v_call: TRBV10-3; j_call: TRBJ2-7; cdr3_aa: CAISEGRYDYEQYF; cdr3_nt: TGTGCCATCAGTGAGGGCAGGTATGACTACGAGCAGTACTTC
d_call: TRBD1; clone_size: once; v_call: TRBV23-1; j_call: TRBJ1-1; cdr3_aa: CASSPGQGEAFF; cdr3_nt: TGCGCCAGCAGTCCTGGACAGGGTGAAGCTTTCTTT
d_call: -; clone_size: few; v_call: TRBV4-2; j_call: TRBJ2-2; cdr3_aa: CASSRQDLGELFF; cdr3_nt: TGTGCCAGCAGCCGACAAGATCTGGGGGAGCTGTTTTTT
d_call: TRBD1; clone_size: few; v_call: TRBV10-3; j_call: TRBJ1-3; cdr3_aa: CAILRGTLSGNTIYF; cdr3_nt: TGTGCCATCCTCAGGGGGACATTGTCTGGAAACACCATATATTTT
d_call: TRBD1; clone_size: -; v_call: TRBV27; j_call: TRBJ1-5; cdr3_aa: CASSSIRQGQHQPQHF; cdr3_nt: TGTGCCAGCAGTTCAATACGACAGGGCCAACATCAGCCCCAGCATTTT
d_call: -; clone_size: -; v_call: TRBV18; j_call: TRBJ1-1; cdr3_aa: CASSHDKNTEAFF; cdr3_nt: TGTGCCAGCTCCCACGACAAGAACACTGAAGCTTTCTTT
d_call: -; clone_size: -; v_call: TRBV5-5; j_call: TRBJ2-7; cdr3_aa: CASSFLAETYEQYF; cdr3_nt: TGTGCCAGCAGCTTTTTAGCGGAAACCTACGAGCAGTACTTC
d_call: TRBD2; clone_size: -; v_call: TRBV7-9; j_call: TRBJ2-1; cdr3_aa: CASSLGLAGGGEQFF; cdr3_nt: TGTGCCAGCAGCTTGGGACTAGCGGGAGGGGGTGAGCAGTTCTTC
d_call: -; clone_size: -; v_call: TRBV10-3; j_call: TRBJ1-2; cdr3_aa: CAISESAVNYGYTF; cdr3_nt: TGTGCCATCAGTGAGTCGGCCGTCAACTATGGCTACACCTTC
d_call: TRBD1; clone_size: -; v_call: TRBV5-1; j_call: TRBJ1-2; cdr3_aa: CASYDRGQSYGYTF; cdr3_nt: TGCGCTAGCTACGACAGGGGCCAGTCCTATGGCTACACCTTC
d_call: -; clone_size: -; v_call: TRBV4-2; j_call: TRBJ1-2; cdr3_aa: CASRPSRGGTNYGYTF; cdr3_nt: TGTGCCAGCAGGCCCAGCCGGGGGGGTACTAACTATGGCTACACCTTC
d_call: TRBD1; clone_size: -; v_call: TRBV5-5; j_call: TRBJ2-5; cdr3_aa: CASSKDRVQETQYF; cdr3_nt: TGTGCCAGCAGCAAGGACAGGGTCCAAGAGACCCAGTACTTC
d_call: -; clone_size: -; v_call: TRBV5-6; j_call: TRBJ2-5; cdr3_aa: CASSLGLGLQETQYF; cdr3_nt: TGTGCCAGCAGCTTGGGGTTGGGGCTCCAAGAGACCCAGTACTTC
d_call: TRBD2; clone_size: -; v_call: TRBV27; j_call: TRBJ2-1; cdr3_aa: CASSPTSSGRGKNEQFF; cdr3_nt: TGTGCCAGCAGCCCGACCTCTAGCGGGAGGGGTAAAAATGAGCAGTTCTTC
d_call: TRBD2; clone_size: -; v_call: TRBV7-6; j_call: TRBJ2-1; cdr3_aa: CASSHSGGPHNEQFF; cdr3_nt: TGTGCCAGCAGCCACTCGGGGGGGCCTCACAATGAGCAGTTCTTC
d_call: -; clone_size: -; v_call: TRBV15; j_call: TRBJ1-4; cdr3_aa: CATSRGLRVVSTNEKLFF; cdr3_nt: TGTGCCACCAGCAGAGGCTTGCGGGTGGTGTCGACTAATGAAAAACTGTTTTTT
d_call: TRBD1; clone_size: once; v_call: TRBV19; j_call: TRBJ2-7; cdr3_aa: CASRETGTGPYEQYF; cdr3_nt: TGTGCCAGTAGAGAAACCGGGACAGGGCCCTACGAGCAGTACTTC
d_call: TRBD2; clone_size: -; v_call: TRBV5-1; j_call: TRBJ2-1; cdr3_aa: CASSRSSGRAYNEQFF; cdr3_nt: TGCGCCAGCAGCCGCTCTAGCGGGAGGGCCTACAATGAGCAGTTCTTC
d_call: -; clone_size: -; v_call: TRBV7-8; j_call: TRBJ1-3; cdr3_aa: CASSSPSNRVSGNTIYF; cdr3_nt: TGTGCCAGCAGCTCCCCGTCGAACAGGGTCTCTGGAAACACCATATATTTT
d_call: TRBD1; clone_size: -; v_call: TRBV4-1; j_call: TRBJ2-7; cdr3_aa: CASSPGTGAYEQYF; cdr3_nt: TGCGCCAGCAGCCCCGGGACAGGGGCCTACGAGCAGTACTTC
d_call: TRBD2; clone_size: -; v_call: TRBV11-3; j_call: TRBJ2-1; cdr3_aa: CASSSSGTISNEQFF; cdr3_nt: TGTGCCAGCAGCTCCTCGGGGACTATTTCCAATGAGCAGTTCTTC
d_call: -; clone_size: -; v_call: TRBV5-4; j_call: TRBJ2-1; cdr3_aa: CASSLTFQEQFF; cdr3_nt: TGTGCCAGCAGCTTAACCTTCCAGGAGCAGTTCTTC
d_call: -; clone_size: -; v_call: TRBV11-3; j_call: TRBJ2-2; cdr3_aa: CASSPRTVNTGELFF; cdr3_nt: TGTGCCAGCAGCCCGAGGACAGTGAACACCGGGGAGCTGTTTTTT
d_call: -; clone_size: -; v_call: TRBV6-5; j_call: TRBJ1-1; cdr3_aa: CASSYSIEQGNTEAFF; cdr3_nt: TGTGCCAGCAGTTACTCGATAGAACAGGGGAACACTGAAGCTTTCTTT
d_call: -; clone_size: -; v_call: TRBV29-1; j_call: TRBJ2-3; cdr3_aa: CSVEDPIDTQYF; cdr3_nt: TGCAGCGTTGAAGATCCTATAGATACGCAGTATTTT
d_call: TRBD2; clone_size: -; v_call: TRBV5-1; j_call: TRBJ2-1; cdr3_aa: CASSLSSGGHNEQFF; cdr3_nt: TGCGCCAGCAGCTTGTCTAGCGGGGGCCACAATGAGCAGTTCTTC
d_call: -; clone_size: -; v_call: TRBV7-9; j_call: TRBJ1-2; cdr3_aa: CASSLRLRPDRIGGYTF; cdr3_nt: TGTGCCAGCAGTTTGAGATTGAGGCCTGACAGAATCGGTGGCTACACCTTC
d_call: -; clone_size: -; v_call: TRBV6-1; j_call: TRBJ1-2; cdr3_aa: CASSDGQGIPPGYTF; cdr3_nt: TGTGCCAGCAGCGACGGGCAGGGAATACCACCTGGCTACACCTTC
d_call: TRBD1; clone_size: -; v_call: TRBV6-5; j_call: TRBJ2-1; cdr3_aa: CASSYSWTGPPGEQFF; cdr3_nt: TGTGCCAGCAGTTACTCGTGGACAGGGCCTCCAGGTGAGCAGTTCTTC
d_call: -; clone_size: -; v_call: TRBV7-8; j_call: TRBJ2-1; cdr3_aa: CASSLNREGNEQFF; cdr3_nt: TGTGCCAGCAGCCTTAACAGGGAGGGGAATGAGCAGTTCTTC
d_call: -; clone_size: -; v_call: TRBV18; j_call: TRBJ2-4; cdr3_aa: CASSPDRRNIQYF; cdr3_nt: TGTGCCAGCTCTCCAGACAGGAGGAACATTCAGTACTTC